This is a list of T cell receptor beta chains from one sample in a study of TIL therapy for anti-PD-1-resistant metastatic lung cancer. TCRdb keeps only in-frame clones here, not all; method: immunoSEQ multiplex PCR. The table lists approximately 60,000 clones, 75% to 90% of them singletons. The source was blood, collected at baseline. These receptors all stem from a person aged 30 to 80 with non-small cell lung cancer. Both conserved end residues are part of each CDR3. D genes are given only for firm matches. Only some rows state a clone size, as once, few, many or a class for expanded clones.

size: NA
D: NA
J: TRBJ2-3
V: TRBV7-2
DNA: TGTGCCAGCAGACGGGTCACAGATACGCAGTATTTT
CDR3: CASRRVTDTQYF

size: NA
D: NA
J: TRBJ2-3
V: TRBV7-3
DNA: TGTGCCAGCAGCTCGAAGATTGGGCAGGGCACAGATACGCAGTATTTT
CDR3: CASSSKIGQGTDTQYF

size: NA
D: NA
J: TRBJ2-1
V: TRBV6-2/TRBV6-3
DNA: TGTGCCAGCAGTTACGGAGTGGATGAGCAGTTCTTC
CDR3: CASSYGVDEQFF

size: NA
D: TRBD2
J: TRBJ2-3
V: TRBV19
DNA: TGTGCCAGTAGACTAGCGGGGGATACGCAGTATTTT
CDR3: CASRLAGDTQYF

size: NA
D: NA
J: TRBJ2-2
V: TRBV5-1
DNA: TGCGCCAGCAGCTTGACCGACGGGGAGCTGTTTTTT
CDR3: CASSLTDGELFF

size: few
D: NA
J: TRBJ1-1
V: TRBV28
DNA: TGTGCCAGCAGTTTTGAAATAACCACTGAAGCTTTCTTT
CDR3: CASSFEITTEAFF

size: NA
D: NA
J: TRBJ2-7
V: TRBV9
DNA: TGTGCCAGCAGCGTAGCTCCACAGGGCGACGAGCAGTACTTC
CDR3: CASSVAPQGDEQYF

size: once
D: TRBD2
J: TRBJ2-3
V: TRBV27
DNA: TGTGCCAGCAGTTTAATTATAGCGGGAGTTCGAGGAGATACGCAGTATTTT
CDR3: CASSLIIAGVRGDTQYF

size: once
D: TRBD1
J: TRBJ2-7
V: TRBV27
DNA: TGTGCCAGCAGTGCAAGACAGGGGGCGGGGTACGAGCAGTACTTC
CDR3: CASSARQGAGYEQYF

size: NA
D: NA
J: TRBJ2-2
V: TRBV7-2
DNA: TGTGCCAGCAGCTTACGGGGGTTCACCGGGGAGCTGTTTTTT
CDR3: CASSLRGFTGELFF

size: NA
D: NA
J: TRBJ2-1
V: TRBV28
DNA: TGTGCCAGCAGTACCGGGGCCGTGCCGTTCTTC
CDR3: CASSTGAVPFF

size: NA
D: NA
J: TRBJ1-3
V: TRBV12-3/TRBV12-4
DNA: TGTGCCAGCAGTGCCCATTCTGGAAACACCATATATTTT
CDR3: CASSAHSGNTIYF

size: few
D: NA
J: TRBJ2-7
V: TRBV6-5
DNA: TGTGCCAGCAGTTACAGGTGGAACGTGGGCTACGAGCAGTACTTC
CDR3: CASSYRWNVGYEQYF

size: NA
D: NA
J: TRBJ2-5
V: TRBV7-2
DNA: TGTGCCAGCAGCTCCCGGGGGGGGGACAGGGAACAAGAGACCCAGTACTTC
CDR3: CASSSRGGDREQETQYF

size: NA
D: TRBD1
J: TRBJ2-5
V: TRBV30
DNA: TGTGCCTGGACGGGACAGTGGCAAGAGACCCAGTACTTC
CDR3: CAWTGQWQETQYF

size: NA
D: TRBD2
J: TRBJ2-5
V: TRBV18
DNA: TGTGCCAGCTCACCGACTAGCGGGAGCATTGGGGAGACCCAGTACTTC
CDR3: CASSPTSGSIGETQYF

size: NA
D: NA
J: TRBJ2-5
V: TRBV5-4
DNA: TGTGCCAGCAGCTTGGAACAACAAGAGACCCAGTACTTC
CDR3: CASSLEQQETQYF

size: NA
D: NA
J: TRBJ1-6
V: TRBV11-2
DNA: TGTGCCAGCAGCCGTTTCGGCTTAAATTCACCCCTCCACTTT
CDR3: CASSRFGLNSPLHF

size: NA
D: NA
J: TRBJ2-1
V: TRBV28
DNA: TGTGCCAGCAGTTTATCCGGGTCGAGCTCCTACAATGAGCAGTTCTTC
CDR3: CASSLSGSSSYNEQFF

size: NA
D: NA
J: TRBJ1-4
V: TRBV10-1
DNA: TGCGCCAGCCGCCCCGCCCGGGGATGGGGTGAAAAACTGTTTTTT
CDR3: CASRPARGWGEKLFF

size: few
D: TRBD1
J: TRBJ1-5
V: TRBV28
DNA: TGTGCCAGCAGTTCAGGGGGCACAGGCAATCAGCCCCAGCATTTT
CDR3: CASSSGGTGNQPQHF

size: NA
D: TRBD1
J: TRBJ1-2
V: TRBV5-1
DNA: TGCGCCAGCAGCATCGACAGGGGGAACGGCTACACCTTC
CDR3: CASSIDRGNGYTF